This T cell receptor (beta chain) appears in the sequencing data of a study of T cells after yellow fever vaccination. Across the study: For low cell numbers, libraries were made with SMART-Seq v4 Ultra Low Input.

General study results and limits: Reappearance after the booster was observed for most primary-vaccination clones (roughly 96% CD4, roughly 90% CD8).

The CDR3 length is 13 residues. CDR1 and CDR2 from the germline V gene are DFQATT and SNEGSKA (reference sequence). V lost 0 bases to trimming and J lost 10 bases, with 10 bases between them. In the case of this clonotype: Its antigen is undetermined.

TCR cDNA was made by 5'RACE template switching, adding a universal primer site and UMIs. MiXCR, applied by TCRdb to the 5' RACE reads, yields one record per CDR3 protein. The sample has about 370,000 distinct CDR3 sequences; roughly 12% are singletons. This rearrangement joins TRBV20-1 to TRBJ1-6; D not resolved. The clonotype was recovered from a man aged 18 to 29 who received the YFV17D yellow fever vaccine. Source: PBMCs, taken on the day of the first yellow fever vaccination. As DNA, the CDR3 is TGCAGTGCTAGAGATATCGCAGACTCACCCCTCCACTTT. Translation: CSARDIADSPLHF.